Shown below are 15 T cell receptor beta chains from a single sample sequenced in a study of T cells in Graves' hyperthyroidism and ophthalmopathy. Amplified TCR beta CDR3 regions came from RNA transcripts. RT-PCR in the first round (using the HTBI primer set) targeted the TCR CDR3. TCRdb redid the calling of the multiplex PCR reads with MiXCR, one entry per CDR3 protein. There are approximately 640,000 distinct CDR3 sequences in the sample; about a sixth occur only once, and approximately 3.9% lies in the top ten. Input material: blood. The receptor source for this set is a young woman with Graves' hyperthyroidism.

The chain joins TRBV5-1 to TRBJ2-1; 8 bases match TRBD2. V lost 1 base and J lost 0; bases outside the gene matches: 6. The CDR3 runs to 17 residues. CDR1 is SGHRS and CDR2 is YFSETQ in the germline V gene. CDR3 bases: TGCGCCAGCAGCTTGCCGATAGCGGGAAGCTCCTACAATGAGCAGTTCTTC. It encodes CASSLPIAGSSYNEQFF.

CDR3 protein: CASSHTWGTYEQYF. The CDR3 region has the DNA TGTGCCAGCAGCCATACCTGGGGGACCTACGAGCAGTACTTC. This chain uses TRBV12-3 or TRBV12-4 with TRBJ2-7, with D perhaps TRBD1 or TRBD2 (5 bases each). V lost 6 bases and J 2 bases, leaving 14 bases between the germline ends. CDR3 length: 14 amino acids.

This clonotype was observed many times. This chain joins TRBV30 and TRBJ1-1, with TRBD1 matching over 7 bases. Germline V gene sequence: CDR1 GTSNPN, CDR2 SVGIG (reference sequence). The length of the CDR3 is 13 residues. Trimming took 3 bases from V and 5 from J; bases not matched to a gene: 6. DNA of the CDR3: TGTGCCTGGAGCCAGGGGGGTAGGACTGAAGCTTTCTTT. Translating gives CAWSQGGRTEAFF. The variable domain in full, completed from reference TRBV30 and TRBJ1-1, reads SQTIHQWPATLVQPVGSPLSLECTVEGTSNPNLYWYRQAAGRGLQLLFYSVGIGQISSEVPQNLSASRPQDRQFILSSKKLLLSDSGFYLCAWSQGGRTEAFFGQGTRLTVV.

The sample holds many counts of this clonotype. The chain joins TRBV20-1 to TRBJ2-4; perhaps TRBD1 as D (5 bases). V lost 4 bases, J lost 7 bases, and 11 bases lay in between. Germline V gene sequence: CDR1 DFQATT, CDR2 SNEGSKA (reference sequence). The CDR3 loop spans 12 amino acids. DNA for the CDR3: TGCAGTGCTACCAAGGGGCAGAACATTCAGTACTTC. Translated, it gives CSATKGQNIQYF.

The chain couples TRBV7-8 to TRBJ2-3; TRBD2 agrees at 11 bases. CDR3 length: 16 amino acids. Germline V lookup: CDR1 SGHVS, CDR2 FQNEAQ. With V trimmed by 5 bases and J by 4 bases, 8 bases remained unmatched. The CDR3 DNA follows: TGTGCCAGCAGCAAAGAACTAGCGGGAGTCCCAGATACGCAGTATTTT. Its translation: CASSKELAGVPDTQYF.

This clonotype was recorded at least ten times. The V call is TRBV12-3 or TRBV12-4, the J call TRBJ1-4; D uncertain. The germline V and J ends were trimmed by 9 bases and 1 base, with 3 bases remaining between them. CDR3 length: 11 residues. In DNA, the CDR3 is TGTGCCAGTGGAACTAATGAAAAACTGTTTTTT. Amino acids: CASGTNEKLFF.

V usage is TRBV11-2 and J usage is TRBJ1-5; 9 bases map to TRBD1. V gave up 5 bases and J gave up 0 bases; unmatched junction bases: 17. Germline V gene lookup returns CDR1 SGHAT and CDR2 FQNNGV. The CDR3 has 20 residues. In DNA, the CDR3 is TGTGCCAGCAGCCCAACGGCCGGGACAGGGATAAAGGATAGCAATCAGCCCCAGCATTTT. This gives the protein CASSPTAGTGIKDSNQPQHF.

With respect to this clonotype: A much larger clone differs by one base, so this may be a read error. This chain links TRBV2 with TRBJ1-1; maybe TRBD1 (6 bases). V was pared by 7 bases and J by 4 bases, with 19 bases between. The CDR3 totals 15 residues. Germline-derived CDR1 and CDR2 are SNHLY and FYNNEI. The CDR3 region is CASTLSTGQGTEAFF. In DNA form, the CDR3 reads TGTGCCAGCACCTTATCCACAGGGCAAGGCACTGAAGCTTTCTTT.

There are many counts of this clonotype. The V and J genes are TRBV28 and TRBJ1-1; 7 bases align to TRBD1. The CDR3 length is 13 residues. V lost 1 base, J lost 8 bases, and 4 bases stayed unmatched. Germline V gives CDR1 MDHEN, CDR2 SYDVKM. The DNA of the CDR3 is TGTGCCAGCAGTTTATTGGACAGGCGAGAAGCTTTCTTT. Amino acids: CASSLLDRREAFF.

The J gene is TRBJ1-1, the V gene TRBV29-1; possible D gene TRBD1, 6 bases. Germline assignment: CDR1 SQVTM and CDR2 ANQGSEA. The length of the CDR3 is 14 residues. V was shortened by 3 bases and J by 8 bases, with 19 bases between the two germline ends. The CDR3 region has the DNA TGCAGCGTTGATGCCAGGGGTACGAGATTGGAAGCTTTCTTT. Translated, it gives CSVDARGTRLEAFF.

V usage is TRBV25-1 and J usage is TRBJ2-4; D might be TRBD2 (5 bases). Germline CDR1 MGHDK, CDR2 SYGVNS. This CDR3 is built from 13 residues. The V end was cut by 4 bases, the J end by 3 bases, with 7 bases between. This CDR3 is CASSVGGKNIQYF. The CDR3 DNA reads as TGTGCCAGCAGTGTAGGAGGCAAAAACATTCAGTACTTC.

Turning to this clonotype: This may stem from a read error, because a much larger clone lies one nucleotide away. The V and J genes are TRBV29-1 and TRBJ2-7; D possibly corresponds to TRBD2 (6 bases). This CDR3 contains 12 residues. Germline V gene sequence: CDR1 SQVTM, CDR2 ANQGSEA. This CDR3 is CSVEEGWGEQHF. DNA for the CDR3: TGCAGCGTTGAGGAGGGATGGGGCGAGCAGCACTTC.

This clonotype was observed a few times. V gene TRBV24-1 combines with J gene TRBJ2-7, with D tentatively TRBD2 (6 bases). The CDR3 is made up of 13 amino acids. Per the germline V gene, CDR1 is KGHDR and CDR2 is SFDVKD. Trimming cost V 7 bases and J 6 bases, with 15 bases left between them. CDR3 region: CATSVGTGTEQYF. The CDR3 nucleotides read TGTGCCACCAGCGTTGGGACTGGGACCGAGCAGTACTTC.

The chain carries TRBV20-1 and TRBJ1-2, with D maybe TRBD1 (6 bases). This CDR3 is built from 14 residues. Germline V gene sequence: CDR1 DFQATT, CDR2 SNEGSKA (reference sequence). V was pared by 6 bases and J by 7 bases, with 21 bases between. The CDR3 here is CSAQLGAAGRGYTF. Written as DNA, the CDR3 is TGCAGTGCCCAACTGGGGGCCGCCGGACGTGGCTACACCTTC.

In its sample, this clonotype was seen a few times. The chain combines TRBV9 with TRBJ2-3; D unresolved. Germline V CDR1 and CDR2: SGDLS, YYNGEE. Trimming shortened V by 0 bases and J by 6 bases, and 11 bases separated the two germline ends. The CDR3 has 14 amino acids. The DNA of the CDR3 is TGTGCCAGCAGCGTAGGCCCCTCTTCGGATACGCAGTATTTT. Protein: CASSVGPSSDTQYF. Together with reference TRBV9 and TRBJ2-3, the CDR3 gives the full variable domain: DSGVTQTPKHLITATGQRVTLRCSPRSGDLSVYWYQQSLDQGLQFLIQYYNGEERAKGNILERFSAQQFPDLHSELNLSSLELGDSALYFCASSVGPSSDTQYFGPGTRLTVL.